Listed below are T cell receptor beta chains from one sample, sequenced in a study of cytomegalovirus exposure and HLA in healthy donors. Produced via immunoSEQ multiplex PCR; TCRdb's table is partial and in-frame only. The sample holds 110,000 to 150,000 clones; about 82% are singletons and the top ten take 3.5% to 5.5%. The sequencing sample was made of PBMCs. These TCRs come from a woman aged 35 to 49 in good health and CMV-seropositive. Both conserved end residues are part of each CDR3. The order of the fields is D gene, V gene, J gene, clone size, CDR3 protein, CDR3 DNA. D genes are given only for firm matches. Expanded clones are given a class, and other clones once, few, many or no size at all.

NA	TRBV19	TRBJ2-6	NA	CASSTNRDGANVLTF	TGTGCCAGTAGTACGAACAGGGATGGGGCCAACGTCCTGACTTTC
NA	TRBV15	TRBJ1-1	NA	CATSRDVRGSYTEAFF	TGTGCCACCAGCAGAGATGTAAGGGGTTCATACACTGAAGCTTTCTTT
NA	TRBV10-3	TRBJ1-6	few	CAISEGGDNSPLHF	TGTGCCATCAGTGAGGGAGGGGATAATTCACCCCTCCACTTT
TRBD2	TRBV27	TRBJ2-1	NA	CASGSGGSGEQFF	TGTGCCAGCGGCTCGGGCGGGAGCGGGGAGCAGTTCTTC
NA	TRBV5-6	TRBJ1-6	NA	CASSFITGQYNSPLHF	TGTGCCAGCAGCTTTATCACAGGCCAATATAATTCACCCCTCCACTTT
NA	TRBV5-4	TRBJ2-7	once	CASSLPSALAYEQYF	TGTGCCAGCAGCTTGCCTAGCGCCCTCGCCTACGAGCAGTACTTC
NA	TRBV7-8	TRBJ2-3	NA	CASSLNRRGRAGDTQYF	TGTGCCAGCAGCTTAAACCGGCGGGGCAGGGCGGGCGATACGCAGTATTTT
NA	TRBV27	TRBJ2-1	few	CASSFLPLASYNEQFF	TGTGCCAGCAGTTTCTTGCCGCTAGCGAGCTACAATGAGCAGTTCTTC
TRBD1	TRBV6-4	TRBJ2-7	NA	CASTVPWGQKNYEQYF	TGTGCCAGCACGGTCCCTTGGGGACAGAAGAACTACGAGCAGTACTTC
NA	TRBV30	TRBJ2-7	NA	CAWTAGHRYEQYF	TGTGCCTGGACGGCGGGTCATCGGTACGAGCAGTACTTC
TRBD1	TRBV11-1	TRBJ1-1	NA	CASSRTTGSTEAFF	TGTGCCAGCAGCCGCACGACAGGGAGCACTGAAGCTTTCTTT
TRBD1	TRBV27	TRBJ2-7	NA	CASSLRTGYYF	TGTGCCAGCAGTCTCCGGACAGGCTATTACTTC
NA	TRBV9	TRBJ2-3	NA	CASSVRGVSSTDTQYF	TGTGCCAGCAGCGTACGAGGCGTTTCTAGCACAGATACGCAGTATTTT
TRBD1	TRBV11-2	TRBJ2-5	NA	CATHRTGQETQYF	TGTGCCACCCACCGGACAGGACAAGAGACCCAGTACTTC